This entry lists 18 T cell receptor beta chains sequenced from one sample in a study of blood T cell repertoires in COVID-19. TCRdb's copy holds only in-frame clones and misses some; the assay was immunoSEQ multiplex PCR. The sample has more than 250,000 clones; around 87% are singletons. The sample consisted of peripheral blood. The origin of the receptors is a man between 50 and 59 years old with active or convalescent COVID-19.

This clone is a singleton in its sample. The chain uses TRBV5-1 and TRBJ1-1; D is perhaps TRBD1 (6 bases). The CDR3 is 15 amino acids. Germline CDR1 is SGHRS and CDR2 is YFSETQ. Trimming pared 0 bases from V and 3 bases from J, leaving 12 bases between. CDR3: CASSLEGGPYTEAFF. The CDR3 DNA sequence: TGCGCCAGCAGCTTGGAGGGGGGGCCCTACACTGAAGCTTTCTTT.

The rearrangement links TRBV4-2 to TRBJ2-3; possibly TRBD1 for D (6 bases). V lost 1 base to trimming and J lost 2 bases, with 22 bases between them. From germline, CDR1 is LGHNA and CDR2 YNFKEQ. There are 19 residues in the CDR3. As DNA, the CDR3 is TGTGCCAGCAGCCAAGGTGCAGGGGCTTTCAACCTTCCCACAGATACGCAGTATTTT. It is translated as CASSQGAGAFNLPTDTQYF.

This clone was seen only once. The genes are TRBV28 and TRBJ1-2, with 7 bases aligning to TRBD1. After removal of 5 bases from V and 0 bases from J, the junction contained 3 bases not matched to a gene. The CDR3 covers 14 residues. In germline, CDR1 is MDHEN, CDR2 SYDVKM. CDR3 sequence (DNA): TGTGCCAGCAGTCAGGACAGGACTAACTATGGCTACACCTTC. This codes for CASSQDRTNYGYTF.

The chain has TRBV11-2 and TRBJ1-2; D is unclear. The CDR3 loop spans 14 amino acids. In germline, CDR1 is SGHAT, CDR2 FQNNGV. V lost 5 bases and J lost 2, with 12 bases in between. CDR3 bases: TGTGCCAGCAGCGCCCGGGTATCGAACTATGGCTACACCTTC. Its protein product is CASSARVSNYGYTF.

The rearrangement uses TRBV7-9 and TRBJ2-3; possibly TRBD1 for D (5 bases). V was trimmed by 5 bases and J by 0 bases, leaving 12 bases between them. CDR3 length equals 15 residues. CDR1 is SEHNR, CDR2 FQNEAQ, per germline (reference sequence). For the CDR3, the DNA is TGTGCCAGCAGCGCCCAGGGTGGCAGCACAGATACGCAGTATTTT. This gives the protein CASSAQGGSTDTQYF.

V and J are TRBV3-1 (or the pseudogene TRBV3-2) and TRBJ1-5, with D unclear. Germline V gene sequence: CDR1 LGHDT, CDR2 YNNKEL (reference sequence). This CDR3 has 12 amino acids. Between the trimmed V and J ends, which lost 1 base and 7 bases, there was a span of 5 bases. The CDR3 loop reads CASSQARQPQHF. The CDR3 coding sequence is TGTGCCAGCAGCCAAGCTCGGCAGCCCCAGCATTTT.

DNA of the CDR3: TGTGCCAGCAGCTTAGGTCGGTCCACCAAAAACATTCAGTACTTC. It specifies CASSLGRSTKNIQYF. The chain employs TRBV7-2 and TRBJ2-4; D gene ambiguous. The ends were cut back, 1 base at V and 2 bases at J, with 9 bases in the middle. Germline CDR1 SGHTA, CDR2 FQGNSA. This CDR3 has 15 residues.

In its sample, this clone was seen once. This chain links TRBV10-2 with TRBJ1-6, with D unclear. V gave up 0 bases and J gave up 9 bases, with 9 bases separating them. CDR3 length: 14 amino acids. The germline CDR1 and CDR2 sequences are WSHSY and SAAADI. CDR3 in amino acids: CASSESRETSPLHF. CDR3 nucleotides: TGCGCCAGCAGTGAGTCACGAGAAACTTCACCCCTCCACTTT.

The chain uses TRBV27 and TRBJ2-1, with D perhaps TRBD2 (5 bases). The CDR3 is 12 residues long. Trimming took 9 bases from V and 7 from J, leaving 13 bases between them. Germline lookup yields CDR1 MNHEY and CDR2 SMNVEV (reference sequence). CDR3 bases: TGTGCCAGGTGCTTCTCGGGAAATGAGCAGTTCTTC. Its protein product is CARCFSGNEQFF.

V gene TRBV9 combines with J gene TRBJ1-1; 8 bases fit TRBD1. The CDR3 contains 15 residues. After removal of 3 bases from V and 0 bases from J, the junction contained 4 bases not matched to a gene. Germline values: CDR1 SGDLS, CDR2 YYNGEE. The DNA for the CDR3 is TGTGCCAGCAGCGAACGGGACAGGTTGAACACTGAAGCTTTCTTT. Protein sequence: CASSERDRLNTEAFF.

This clone was picked up many times. The V gene is TRBV28, the J gene TRBJ1-1; D is unresolved. The V and J ends lost 2 bases and 5 bases respectively, with 9 bases between them. The CDR3 contains 13 residues. Germline lookup yields CDR1 MDHEN and CDR2 SYDVKM. The CDR3 reads CASSLGPGTEAFF. DNA for the CDR3: TGTGCCAGCAGTTTAGGGCCGGGAACTGAAGCTTTCTTT.

The count of this clone is one. V and J are TRBV7-2 and TRBJ2-3; the D is unclear. The germline CDR1 and CDR2 sequences are SGHTA and FQGNSA. This CDR3 comprises 13 residues. V lost 5 bases, J lost 6 bases, and 12 bases lay in between. CDR3 DNA: TGTGCCAGCAGCCCAAGACATGGGGATACGCAGTATTTT. This gives the protein CASSPRHGDTQYF.

V and J are TRBV5-6 and TRBJ1-3; no definite D call. CDR1 and CDR2 from the germline V gene are SGHDT and YYEEEE. Trimming shortened V by 0 bases and J by 0 bases, and 10 bases separated the two germline ends. This CDR3 contains 16 residues. CDR3 protein: CASSLDWSSSGNTIYF. Written as DNA, the CDR3 is TGTGCCAGCAGCTTGGACTGGAGCAGCTCTGGAAACACCATATATTTT.

V and J are TRBV28 and TRBJ1-3; no definite D call. V was trimmed by 6 bases and J by 0 bases, leaving 9 bases between them. This CDR3 contains 14 residues. Germline CDR1 MDHEN, CDR2 SYDVKM. This CDR3 is CASRAYISGNTIYF. The CDR3 nucleotides are TGTGCCAGCAGAGCATATATCTCTGGAAACACCATATATTTT.

This chain links TRBV11-1 with TRBJ2-7, with D possibly being TRBD2 (5 bases). The germline V gene encodes CDR1 SGHAT and CDR2 FQDESV (reference sequence). With 5 bases removed from V and 1 base from J, the gap between germline ends came to 18 bases. The CDR3 runs 16 residues. CDR3 in DNA: TGTGCCAGCAGCACCAACTGGGAGCGCGGTTCCTACGAGCAGTACTTC. It specifies CASSTNWERGSYEQYF.

The chain is built from TRBV7-9 and TRBJ1-2, with D tentatively TRBD1 (6 bases). CDR1 and CDR2 (germline): SEHNR, FQNEAQ (reference sequence). V lost 5 bases to trimming and J lost 8 bases, with 15 bases between them. The CDR3 is 13 residues long. The DNA of the CDR3 is TGTGCCAGCAGCCGACAGGAGAACGAGGGCTACACCTTC. This gives the protein CASSRQENEGYTF.

J is TRBJ2-3 and V is TRBV5-1; TRBD2 matches at 8 bases. Germline V gene data show CDR1 as SGHRS and CDR2 as YFSETQ. This CDR3 has 15 amino acids. Germline trimming cut 5 bases from V and 1 base from J; bases unmatched to any gene: 6. The CDR3: CASRPGREGTDTQYF. The CDR3 region has the DNA TGCGCCAGCAGGCCGGGGCGGGAGGGCACAGATACGCAGTATTTT.

The V and J genes are TRBV3-1 (or the pseudogene TRBV3-2) and TRBJ2-7, with 7 bases fitting TRBD2. Germline CDR1 reads LGHDT; CDR2 reads YNNKEL (reference sequence). Unmatched junction bases numbered 7, after V lost 8 bases and J lost 0 bases. The CDR3 is 14 residues long. CDR3 sequence reads: CASGPTSSSYEQYF. For the CDR3, the DNA is TGTGCCAGCGGGCCGACTAGCTCCTCCTACGAGCAGTACTTC.